The clone carrying this TCR beta chain was observed once. The data were taken from a study of blood T cell repertoires in COVID-19. Measured with immunoSEQ multiplex PCR; TCRdb has only the in-frame clones, and not every one. Of approximately 50,000 clones in the sample, over 75% were seen once. The length of the CDR3 is 16 residues. Trimming shortened V by 4 bases and J by 1 base, and 12 bases separated the two germline ends. Looked up from germline, CDR1 is SGHRS and CDR2 is YFSETQ. This chain joins TRBV5-1 and TRBJ1-6; maybe TRBD1 (6 bases). Sequenced input: peripheral blood. This TCR was recovered from a human donor in a cohort sampled during active COVID-19. The CDR3 bases are TGCGCCAGCAGCGACGGCAGGGGTTCCTATAATTCACCCCTCCACTTT. As protein: CASSDGRGSYNSPLHF.